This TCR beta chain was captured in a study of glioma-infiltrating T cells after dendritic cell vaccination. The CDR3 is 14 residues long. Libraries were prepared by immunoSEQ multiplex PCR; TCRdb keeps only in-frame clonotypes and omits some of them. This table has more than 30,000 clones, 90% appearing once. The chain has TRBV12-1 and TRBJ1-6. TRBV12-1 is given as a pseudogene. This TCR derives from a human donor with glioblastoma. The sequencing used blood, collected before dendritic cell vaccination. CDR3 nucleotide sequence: TGTGCCAGCTGCTTTTTTGGGGAGGTTTCACCCCTCCACTTT. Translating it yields CASCFFGEVSPLHF.